This is a list of T cell receptor beta chains from one sample in a study of radiotherapy plus CTLA-4 blockade in lung cancer. Data came from immunoSEQ multiplex PCR; TCRdb stores just in-frame clones and leaves some out. The repertoire includes tens of thousands of clones, about 79% of them detected once, and approximately 16% sits in the top ten. The sample in question was peripheral blood, obtained from a patient treated with radiotherapy plus ipilimumab. Source of these receptors: a human donor with non-small cell lung cancer that progressed on radiotherapy plus ipilimumab. Each CDR3 is given with its conserved first and last residue. A D gene is named only where the DNA matches it firmly. Not all rows give a size; the values are once, few, many and, for expanded clones, a class.

.	TRBV11-2	.	TRBJ2-2	TGTGCCAGCAGCTTAGTCGGGACCTACACCGGGGAGCTGTTTTTT	CASSLVGTYTGELFF
.	TRBV6-5	.	TRBJ1-1	TGTGCCAGCAGTTACAGAGAGTCCGGGGCTGAAGCTTTCTTT	CASSYRESGAEAFF
.	TRBV29-1	.	TRBJ2-2	TGCAGCGTTGCGGGGTTTGTGAACACCGGGGAGCTGTTTTTT	CSVAGFVNTGELFF
.	TRBV7-6	.	TRBJ2-3	TGTGCCAGCAGTCGGTCAAGTGGTTTTGCAGATACGCAGTATTTT	CASSRSSGFADTQYF
.	TRBV6-1	.	TRBJ2-1	TGTGCCAGCAGCCAATACAATGAGCAGTTCTTC	CASSQYNEQFF
TRBD1	TRBV5-1	.	TRBJ2-3	TGCGCCAGCAGCTTGAGTCACCAGGGGGTGATGGGCACAGATACGCAGTATTTT	CASSLSHQGVMGTDTQYF
.	TRBV28	.	TRBJ1-1	TGTGCCAGCAGTCTTATAGGTGGGGGAATGGGGAACACTGAAGCTTTCTTT	CASSLIGGGMGNTEAFF
.	TRBV10-3	.	TRBJ2-3	TGTGCCATCAGTTCGGACCGGTTCACAGATACGCAGTATTTT	CAISSDRFTDTQYF
TRBD1	TRBV7-3	.	TRBJ1-4	TGTGCCAGCAGCGCTAGGACAGGGGGAACTAATGAAAAACTGTTTTTT	CASSARTGGTNEKLFF
.	TRBV6-5	.	TRBJ2-7	TGTGCCAGCAGATTGGGACTCGAGCAGTACTTC	CASRLGLEQYF
.	TRBV5-1	.	TRBJ1-6	TGCGCCAGCAGCTTGGCCGTGGGCAGGGGTAATTCACCCCTCCACTTT	CASSLAVGRGNSPLHF
TRBD1	TRBV7-2	.	TRBJ1-2	TGTGCCAGCAGCTCTGGACAGGGGTATGGCTACACCTTC	CASSSGQGYGYTF
TRBD2	TRBV7-8	once	TRBJ2-1	TGTGCCAGCAGCTCCCGGACTAGCGGTGACTACAATGAGCAGTTCTTC	CASSSRTSGDYNEQFF
.	TRBV6-1	.	TRBJ1-2	TGTGCCAGCAGTTTAGGAACAGGGAGTAACTATGGCTACACCTTC	CASSLGTGSNYGYTF
.	TRBV4-3	.	TRBJ1-2	TGCGCCAGCAGCCTCCAACAGGTTGCGAGCTATGGCTACACCTTC	CASSLQQVASYGYTF
.	TRBV13	.	TRBJ2-2	TGTGCCAGCAGCTTAGTCACAGGGACGCATAGGGCCGGGGAGCTGTTTTTT	CASSLVTGTHRAGELFF
TRBD1	TRBV9	.	TRBJ1-2	TGTGCCAGCACCAGGGGGAACTATGGCTACACCTTC	CASTRGNYGYTF
.	TRBV18	.	TRBJ2-5	TGTGCCAGCTCACCAGGATCCAGGGGAGAAGAGACCCAGTACTTC	CASSPGSRGEETQYF
.	TRBV2	.	TRBJ1-4	TGTGCCAGCAGTGAAGGGGTGTCTATGGTGGATGAAAAACTGTTTTTT	CASSEGVSMVDEKLFF
.	TRBV14	.	TRBJ2-3	TGTGCCAGCAGCCAAGAGACAGCCGTGTTCATTAGCACAGATACGCAGTATTTT	CASSQETAVFISTDTQYF
.	TRBV7-6	.	TRBJ2-1	TGTGCCAGCAGCCCCCTGGACCAAAGCTCCTACAATGAGCAGTTCTTC	CASSPLDQSSYNEQFF
.	TRBV21-1	.	TRBJ2-1	TGTGCCAGCAGGTCAGCATTACTACACCATTCCGACAATGAGCAGTTCTTC	CASRSALLHHSDNEQFF
.	TRBV5-1	.	TRBJ1-6	TGCGCCAGCAGCTCACCAGGGAATTCACCCCTCCACTTT	CASSSPGNSPLHF
.	TRBV6-1	.	TRBJ2-1	TGTGCCAGCGGTCCGGAGCAGTTCTTC	CASGPEQFF
TRBD2	TRBV6-5	once	TRBJ2-3	TGTGCCAGCAGTACGAGGACTAGCGCTATAGATACGCAGTATTTT	CASSTRTSAIDTQYF
.	TRBV19	.	TRBJ2-7	TGTGCCAGTAGTATAGCGGGTATTAGGCGGAACGAGCAGTACTTC	CASSIAGIRRNEQYF
TRBD2	TRBV5-1	.	TRBJ2-5	TGCGCCAGCAGCCCGGGACTAGCGGAACAAGAGACCCAGTACTTC	CASSPGLAEQETQYF
.	TRBV19	.	TRBJ1-2	TGTGCCAGTAGTATAGTAGACCGGGGGACGTCGTCGGCTGGCTACACCTTC	CASSIVDRGTSSAGYTF
.	TRBV7-3	.	TRBJ2-3	TGTGCCAGCAGCTTGCTGGGGGACACAGATACGCAGTATTTT	CASSLLGDTDTQYF
TRBD1	TRBV9	.	TRBJ1-1	TGTGCCAGCAGCGTCTCTTACAGGGGAATGAACACTGAAGCTTTCTTT	CASSVSYRGMNTEAFF
.	TRBV6-5	few	TRBJ1-1	TGTGCCAGCAGTTACGGGGGCCTCATGAACACTGAAGCTTTCTTT	CASSYGGLMNTEAFF
TRBD1	TRBV19	.	TRBJ2-1	TGTGCCAGTAGTGACCGGGACAGGGGCTACAATGAGCAGTTCTTC	CASSDRDRGYNEQFF
.	TRBV7-2	.	TRBJ2-2	TGTGCCAGCACCGAGGGGGGGGCCGGGGAGCTGTTTTTT	CASTEGGAGELFF
.	TRBV11-2	.	TRBJ2-7	TGTGCCAGCAGCGCTAGCTCCGGCGAGCAGTACTTC	CASSASSGEQYF
TRBD2	TRBV9	.	TRBJ2-3	TGTGCCAGCAGCGACGGGGGGGCAGATACGCAGTATTTT	CASSDGGADTQYF
.	TRBV11-3	.	TRBJ2-3	TGTGCCAGCAGCTCCACACTAAACACAGATACGCAGTATTTT	CASSSTLNTDTQYF
.	TRBV4-2	.	TRBJ1-1	TGTGCCAGCAGCCAAGGCCAGGGAAGTGGAGCTTTCTTT	CASSQGQGSGAFF
.	TRBV11-1	.	TRBJ2-3	TGTGCCAGCAGCTTAGGACTAGTCCATTCCGATACGCAGTATTTT	CASSLGLVHSDTQYF
TRBD1	TRBV30	.	TRBJ1-2	TGTGCCGCTGCGGGTGGGCAGGGGGCAAACTATGGCTACACCTTC	CAAAGGQGANYGYTF
TRBD1	TRBV28	.	TRBJ1-6	TGTGCCAGCAGTTTCCCCCCGGGACAGGGTAATTCACCCCTCCACTTT	CASSFPPGQGNSPLHF
TRBD1	TRBV6-6	.	TRBJ1-2	TGTGCCAGCAGTTACTCGCTTCAGGGGGACTACTATGGCTACACCTTC	CASSYSLQGDYYGYTF
.	TRBV27	once	TRBJ1-3	TGTGCCAGCAGTTTGGGGCACCCCGTCTCTGGAAACACCATATATTTT	CASSLGHPVSGNTIYF
.	TRBV2	once	TRBJ2-1	TGTGCCAGCCAGCGGGATGAGCAGTTCTTC	CASQRDEQFF
TRBD1	TRBV29-1	.	TRBJ2-5	TGCAGCGTTGAAATAGGACAGGGTCAAGAGACCCAGTACTTC	CSVEIGQGQETQYF
TRBD2	TRBV7-9	.	TRBJ2-1	TGTGCCAGCAGCCCAGATTACGGGACTAGCGGGTCTACCTACAATGAGCAGTTCTTC	CASSPDYGTSGSTYNEQFF
.	TRBV6-5	.	TRBJ1-6	TGTGCCAGCAGTTACGACCATAATTCACCCCTCCACTTT	CASSYDHNSPLHF
TRBD2	TRBV11-2	few	TRBJ2-1	TGTGCCAGCAGCTCCCGATGGGGAGGGCGGGAGGCGGAAGAGCAGTTCTTC	CASSSRWGGREAEEQFF
TRBD1	TRBV9	.	TRBJ2-7	TGTGCCAGCAGCGTATCGGGACAGACTTCACAAGAGCAGTACTTC	CASSVSGQTSQEQYF
.	TRBV28	.	TRBJ1-2	TGTGCCAGCAGTTTATCGGGGCAGATGAACTATGGCTACACCTTC	CASSLSGQMNYGYTF
TRBD1	TRBV7-2	.	TRBJ1-2	TGTGCCAGCAGCCCATCCCAGGGGGGCGCGGGCTACACCTTC	CASSPSQGGAGYTF
TRBD1	TRBV7-3	.	TRBJ1-2	TGTGCCAGCAGCTTAACCCTCCGGGACAGGACCTATGGCTACACCTTC	CASSLTLRDRTYGYTF